One and the same sample provided the 14 T cell receptor beta chains below, sequenced in a study of blood T cell repertoires in COVID-19 (dated by TCRdb to about 2020). Receptor libraries were prepared by the immunoSEQ multiplex PCR assay. TCRdb retrieved this table from immuneACCESS and kept in-frame rearrangements only. Not all clones are present; in checked studies, unresolved V genes account for under half, and no reason is known for the remainder. The sample table shows over 400,000 clones, and about 89% are seen once. The ten largest make up roughly 8% of the sample. The specimen sequenced was peripheral blood. Source of these receptors: a woman aged 50 to 60 with COVID-19, enrolled during active disease.

The chain recombines TRBV4-1 with TRBJ2-3, with TRBD2 matching 12 bases. Germline V gene lookup returns CDR1 MGHRA and CDR2 YSYEKL. This CDR3 region has 19 residues. V lost 4 bases to trimming and J lost 0 bases; unmatched junction nucleotides: 11. The CDR3 region has the DNA TGCGCCAGCAGCCCCAGACTAGCGGGGGAGCCTTCTAGCACAGATACGCAGTATTTT. Translating gives CASSPRLAGEPSSTDTQYF.

CDR3 in DNA: TGTGCCAGCAGCCTAGGGGACAGTGAAAAACTGTTTTTT. Its translation: CASSLGDSEKLFF. The chain combines TRBV5-6 with TRBJ1-4, with 7 bases fitting TRBD1. The CDR3 has 13 amino acids. V lost 4 bases, J lost 7 bases, and 4 bases stayed unmatched. CDR1 is SGHDT and CDR2 is YYEEEE in the germline V gene.

The V and J genes are TRBV11-2 and TRBJ2-3; D unresolved. This CDR3 has 14 amino acids. Between the trimmed V and J ends, which lost 0 bases and 3 bases, there was a span of 7 bases. Germline lookup yields CDR1 SGHAT and CDR2 FQNNGV. The CDR3 loop reads CASSLDPGTDTQYF. The CDR3 DNA is TGTGCCAGCAGCTTAGACCCAGGAACAGATACGCAGTATTTT.

This clone was found once. The chain couples TRBV10-3 to TRBJ1-1, with D possibly matching TRBD1 (5 bases). From germline, CDR1 is ENHRY and CDR2 SYGVKD. Trimming removed 4 bases at V and 0 bases at J, with 9 bases between. This CDR3 contains 14 residues. In DNA, the CDR3 is TGTGCCATCAGTGCGGGGGTCATGAACACTGAAGCTTTCTTT. Protein sequence: CAISAGVMNTEAFF.

The chain employs TRBV3-1 (or the pseudogene TRBV3-2) and TRBJ2-7; TRBD2 matches at 12 bases. This CDR3 comprises 16 residues. V gave up 3 bases and J gave up 4 bases; unmatched junction bases: 7. Germline V gene data show CDR1 as LGHDT and CDR2 as YNNKEL (reference sequence). In nucleotides, the CDR3 is TGTGCCAGCAGCCATCCCCGGACTAGCGGGGTTTACGAGCAGTACTTC. Its translation is CASSHPRTSGVYEQYF.

As regards this clone: Other DNA sequences of this sample code for an identical CDR3. The chain recombines TRBV30 with TRBJ1-2; perhaps TRBD1 as D (6 bases). The CDR3 is 14 residues long. V was shortened by 0 bases and J by 2 bases, with 10 bases between the two germline ends. CDR1 and CDR2 (germline): GTSNPN, SVGIG (reference sequence). In DNA form, the CDR3 reads TGTGCCTGGAGTGTGTCAGGGGCAAACTATGGCTACACCTTC. Its protein product is CAWSVSGANYGYTF.

On this clone itself: Germline and junction disagree at one end, which may indicate a read error. J is TRBJ2-3 and V is TRBV30; D uncertain. CDR1 is GTSNPN and CDR2 is SVGIG in the germline V gene (reference sequence). The CDR3 is 13 residues long. For the CDR3, the DNA is TGTGCCTGGAGTCTAGGCCGCACGGATACGCAGTATTTT. This translates into CAWSLGRTDTQYF.

The chain links TRBV11-2 to TRBJ1-1; TRBD1 is a possible D gene (6 bases). This CDR3 has 13 amino acids. In germline, CDR1 is SGHAT, CDR2 FQNNGV. V was pared by 5 bases and J by 3 bases, with 10 bases between. This CDR3 reads CASSIQGDTEAFF. CDR3 in DNA: TGTGCCAGCAGCATACAGGGTGACACTGAAGCTTTCTTT.

CDR3 in amino acids: CASSEAQPGTDTQYF. The CDR3 DNA reads TGTGCCAGCAGTGAAGCACAGCCAGGGACAGATACGCAGTATTTT. This chain joins TRBV6-1 and TRBJ2-3, with D possibly TRBD1 on 5 matching bases. V dropped 0 bases and J dropped 3 bases, with 10 bases sitting between them. The CDR3 loop spans 15 amino acids. Germline V gene lookup returns CDR1 MNHNS and CDR2 SASEGT.

The chain combines TRBV4-1 with TRBJ2-6; D is perhaps TRBD2 (5 bases). The CDR3 totals 15 residues. With 1 base removed from V and 2 bases from J, the gap between germline ends came to 6 bases. Germline-derived CDR1 and CDR2 are MGHRA and YSYEKL. CDR3 DNA: TGCGCCAGCAGCCAAGTCGGGACTGGGGCCAACGTCCTGACTTTC. It encodes CASSQVGTGANVLTF.

The chain joins TRBV5-1 to TRBJ1-4; tentative D call: TRBD1 (5 bases). The CDR3 consists of 15 residues. V lost 1 base, J lost 8 bases, and 15 bases lay in between. Germline lookup yields CDR1 SGHRS and CDR2 YFSETQ. The CDR3 nucleotides read TGCGCCAGCAGCTTGTCTCCAGGGCTCAGGGAAAAACTGTTTTTT. Translated, it gives CASSLSPGLREKLFF.

V is TRBV30 and J is TRBJ1-1; a weak D match, TRBD1 (6 bases). This CDR3 is 15 amino acids long. Germline V gene data show CDR1 as GTSNPN and CDR2 as SVGIG (reference sequence). Trimming removed 0 bases from V and 2 bases from J, with 13 bases in between. In DNA, the CDR3 is TGTGCCTGGAGTGTTCGGACAGCTAAAAACACTGAAGCTTTCTTT. Translated: CAWSVRTAKNTEAFF.

V gene TRBV2 combines with J gene TRBJ1-1; 7 nucleotides line up with TRBD1. CDR1 is SNHLY, CDR2 FYNNEI, per germline. CDR3 length: 17 residues. J was trimmed by 1 base and V by 3 bases; bases with no gene match: 11. The CDR3 DNA reads TGTGCCAGCAGTGATTTAAAACTTGACAGGGCGAACACTGAAGCTTTCTTT. It yields the protein CASSDLKLDRANTEAFF. The entire variable domain, with the rest obtained from reference TRBV2 and TRBJ1-1, is as follows: EPEVTQTPSHQVTQMGQEVILRCVPISNHLYFYWYRQILGQKVEFLVSFYNNEISEKSEIFDDQFSVERPDGSNFTLKIRSTKLEDSAMYFCASSDLKLDRANTEAFFGQGTRLTVV.

This sequence joins TRBV18 and TRBJ2-2, with D maybe TRBD2 (5 bases). The CDR3 sequence is 18 residues long. Trimming stripped 1 base from V and 5 bases from J, with 20 bases between. Per the germline V gene, CDR1 is KGHSH and CDR2 is LQKENI. CDR3 in amino acids: CASSPRAGRRSGTGELFF. CDR3 in DNA: TGTGCCAGCTCACCACGGGCGGGCAGGCGTTCGGGGACCGGGGAGCTGTTTTTT.